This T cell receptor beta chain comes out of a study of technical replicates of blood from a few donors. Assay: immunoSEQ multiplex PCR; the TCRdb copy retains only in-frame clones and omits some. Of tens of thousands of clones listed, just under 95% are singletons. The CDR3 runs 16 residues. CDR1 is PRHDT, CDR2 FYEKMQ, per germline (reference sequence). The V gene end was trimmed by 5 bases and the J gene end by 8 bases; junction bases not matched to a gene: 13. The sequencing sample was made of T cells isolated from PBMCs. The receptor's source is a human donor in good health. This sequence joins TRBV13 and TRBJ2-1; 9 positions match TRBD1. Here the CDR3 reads CASSPPTGGLADEQFF. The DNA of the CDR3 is TGTGCCAGCAGCCCACCGACAGGGGGTCTAGCGGATGAGCAGTTCTTC.